This T cell receptor (beta chain) was observed in a study of T cell repertoires in cytomegalovirus infection. From the reads, TCRdb called clonotypes with MiXCR, one entry per CDR3 protein. The sample has 640,000 or so distinct CDR3 sequences; about 30% are singletons. V lost 4 bases, J lost 2 bases, and 10 bases stayed unmatched. The CDR3 runs 18 residues. Germline loops: CDR1 SGHVS, CDR2 FNYEAQ. This clonotype was picked up many times. Its antigen is currently unknown. The sequencing used cultured PBMCs, collected from culture after CMV antigen stimulation. This clonotype originated in a human donor in good health (CMV status not recorded). Some clones in this sample may be carry-over from other donors' samples. The chain links TRBV7-6 to TRBJ1-4; 10 nucleotides match TRBD1. CDR3 sequence (DNA): TGTGCCAGCAGCTCGTCCCGGGACAGGGGATGGACTAATGAAAAACTGTTTTTT. Protein: CASSSSRDRGWTNEKLFF. The complete variable domain, with remaining parts taken from reference TRBV7-6 and TRBJ1-4, reads GAGVSQSPRYKVTKRGQDVALRCDPISGHVSLYWYRQALGQGPEFLTYFNYEAQQDKSGLPNDRFSAERPEGSISTLTIQRTEQRDSAMYRCASSSSRDRGWTNEKLFFGSGTQLSVL.